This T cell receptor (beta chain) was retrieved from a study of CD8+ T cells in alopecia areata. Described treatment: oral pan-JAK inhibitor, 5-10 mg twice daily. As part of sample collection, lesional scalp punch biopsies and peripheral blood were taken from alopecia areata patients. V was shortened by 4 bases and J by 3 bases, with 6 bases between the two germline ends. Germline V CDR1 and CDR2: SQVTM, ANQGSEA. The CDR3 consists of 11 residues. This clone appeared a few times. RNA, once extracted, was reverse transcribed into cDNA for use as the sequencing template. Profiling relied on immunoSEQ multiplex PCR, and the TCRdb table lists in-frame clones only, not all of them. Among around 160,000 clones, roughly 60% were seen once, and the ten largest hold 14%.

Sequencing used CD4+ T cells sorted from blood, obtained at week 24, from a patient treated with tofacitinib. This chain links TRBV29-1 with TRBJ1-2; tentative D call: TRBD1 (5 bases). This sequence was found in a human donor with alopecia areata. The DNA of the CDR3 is TGCAGCGTTGCGGGGCACTATGGCTACACCTTC. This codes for CSVAGHYGYTF.